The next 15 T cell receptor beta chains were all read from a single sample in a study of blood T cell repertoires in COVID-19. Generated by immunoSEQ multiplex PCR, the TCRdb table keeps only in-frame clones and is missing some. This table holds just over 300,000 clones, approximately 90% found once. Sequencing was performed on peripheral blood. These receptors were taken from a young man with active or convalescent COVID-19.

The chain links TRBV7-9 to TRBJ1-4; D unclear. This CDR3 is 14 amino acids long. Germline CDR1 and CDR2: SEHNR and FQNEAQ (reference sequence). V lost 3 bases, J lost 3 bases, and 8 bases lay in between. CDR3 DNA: TGTGCCAGCAGCTTGGCCGGGTCTAATGAAAAACTGTTTTTT. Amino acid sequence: CASSLAGSNEKLFF.

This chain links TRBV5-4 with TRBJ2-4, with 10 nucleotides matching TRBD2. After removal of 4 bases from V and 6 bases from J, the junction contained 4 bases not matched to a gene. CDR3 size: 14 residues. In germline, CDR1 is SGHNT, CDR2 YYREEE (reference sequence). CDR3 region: CASSNLAGVNIQYF. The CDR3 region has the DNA TGTGCCAGCAGCAATCTAGCGGGGGTAAACATTCAGTACTTC.

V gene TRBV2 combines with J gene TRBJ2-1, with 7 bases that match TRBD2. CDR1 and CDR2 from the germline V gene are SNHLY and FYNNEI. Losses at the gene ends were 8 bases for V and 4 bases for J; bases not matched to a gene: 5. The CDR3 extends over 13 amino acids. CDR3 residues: CASGRERYNEQFF. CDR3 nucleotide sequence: TGTGCCAGCGGGCGGGAGCGATACAATGAGCAGTTCTTC. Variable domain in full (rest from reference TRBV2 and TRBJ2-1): EPEVTQTPSHQVTQMGQEVILRCVPISNHLYFYWYRQILGQKVEFLVSFYNNEISEKSEIFDDQFSVERPDGSNFTLKIRSTKLEDSAMYFCASGRERYNEQFFGPGTRLTVL.

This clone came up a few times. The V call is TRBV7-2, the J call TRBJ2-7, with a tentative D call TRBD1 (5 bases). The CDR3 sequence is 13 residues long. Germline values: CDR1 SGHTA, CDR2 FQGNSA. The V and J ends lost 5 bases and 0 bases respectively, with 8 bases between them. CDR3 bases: TGTGCCAGCAGCCCGACAGACTCCTACGAGCAGTACTTC. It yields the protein CASSPTDSYEQYF. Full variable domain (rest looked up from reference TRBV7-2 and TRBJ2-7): GAGVSQSPSNKVTEKGKDVELRCDPISGHTALYWYRQSLGQGLEFLIYFQGNSAPDKSGLPSDRFSAERTGGSVSTLTIQRTQQEDSAVYLCASSPTDSYEQYFGPGTRLTVT.

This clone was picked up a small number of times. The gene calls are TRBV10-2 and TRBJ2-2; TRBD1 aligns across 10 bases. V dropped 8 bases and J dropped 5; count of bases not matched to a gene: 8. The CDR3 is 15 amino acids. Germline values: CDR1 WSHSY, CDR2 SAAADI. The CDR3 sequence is CASLRGQGSTGELFF. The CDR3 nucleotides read TGCGCCAGCCTCCGGGGACAGGGGTCAACCGGGGAGCTGTTTTTT.

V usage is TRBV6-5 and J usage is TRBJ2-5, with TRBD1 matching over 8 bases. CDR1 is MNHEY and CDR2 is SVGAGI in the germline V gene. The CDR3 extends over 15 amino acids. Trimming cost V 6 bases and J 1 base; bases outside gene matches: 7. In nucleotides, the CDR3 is TGTGCCAGCAGCGGCCCAGGGACAGGCCAAGAGACCCAGTACTTC. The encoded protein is CASSGPGTGQETQYF.

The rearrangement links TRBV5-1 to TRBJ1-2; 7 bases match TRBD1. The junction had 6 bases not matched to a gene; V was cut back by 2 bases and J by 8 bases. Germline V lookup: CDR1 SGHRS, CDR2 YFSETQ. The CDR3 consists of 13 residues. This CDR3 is CASSLRDSRGYTF. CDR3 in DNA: TGCGCCAGCAGCTTACGGGACAGTAGAGGCTACACCTTC.

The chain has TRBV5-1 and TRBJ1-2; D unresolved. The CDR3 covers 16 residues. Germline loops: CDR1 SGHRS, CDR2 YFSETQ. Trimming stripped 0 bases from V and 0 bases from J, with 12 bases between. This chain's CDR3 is CASSLGQTTSNYGYTF. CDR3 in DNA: TGCGCCAGCAGCTTGGGACAAACCACTTCTAACTATGGCTACACCTTC.

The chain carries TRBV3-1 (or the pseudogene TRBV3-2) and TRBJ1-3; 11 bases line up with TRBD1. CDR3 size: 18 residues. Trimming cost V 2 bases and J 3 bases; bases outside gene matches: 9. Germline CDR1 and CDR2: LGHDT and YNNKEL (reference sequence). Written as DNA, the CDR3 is TGTGCCAGCAGCCAACACACACGGACAGGGGGCGTTGGAAACACCATATATTTT. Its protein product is CASSQHTRTGGVGNTIYF.

The CDR3 DNA reads as TGTGCCAGCAGCCCCCCAGGGGGGGGACTAGCGGGAGTTCTCTACAATGAGCAGTTCTTC. It codes for CASSPPGGGLAGVLYNEQFF. The V and J genes are TRBV9 and TRBJ2-1, with 14 positions matching TRBD2. Germline V lookup: CDR1 SGDLS, CDR2 YYNGEE. This CDR3 contains 20 residues. Trimming cost V 4 bases and J 3 bases; bases outside gene matches: 15.

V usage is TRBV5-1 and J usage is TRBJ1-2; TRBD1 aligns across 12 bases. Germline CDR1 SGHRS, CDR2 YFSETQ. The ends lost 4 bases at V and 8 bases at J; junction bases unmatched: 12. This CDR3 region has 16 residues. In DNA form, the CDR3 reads TGCGCCAGCAGCCGTAACCCGGGACAGGGGGCGCAGGGCTACACCTTC. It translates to CASSRNPGQGAQGYTF. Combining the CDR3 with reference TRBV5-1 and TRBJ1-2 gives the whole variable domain KAGVTQTPRYLIKTRGQQVTLSCSPISGHRSVSWYQQTPGQGLQFLFEYFSETQRNKGNFPGRFSGRQFSNSRSEMNVSTLELGDSALYLCASSRNPGQGAQGYTFGSGTRLTVV.

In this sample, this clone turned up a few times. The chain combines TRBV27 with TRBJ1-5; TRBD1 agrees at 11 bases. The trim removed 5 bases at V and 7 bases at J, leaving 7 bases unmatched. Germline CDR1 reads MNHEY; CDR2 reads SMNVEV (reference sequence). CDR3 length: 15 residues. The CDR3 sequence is CASSRGTGGYQPQHF. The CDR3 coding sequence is TGTGCCAGCAGTAGAGGGACAGGGGGGTACCAGCCCCAGCATTTT.

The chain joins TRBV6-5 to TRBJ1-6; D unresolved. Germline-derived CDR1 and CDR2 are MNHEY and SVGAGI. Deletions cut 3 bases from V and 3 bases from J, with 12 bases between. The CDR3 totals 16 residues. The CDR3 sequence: CASSYILGDYNSPLHF. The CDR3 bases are TGTGCCAGCAGTTATATCTTGGGAGACTATAATTCACCCCTCCACTTT.

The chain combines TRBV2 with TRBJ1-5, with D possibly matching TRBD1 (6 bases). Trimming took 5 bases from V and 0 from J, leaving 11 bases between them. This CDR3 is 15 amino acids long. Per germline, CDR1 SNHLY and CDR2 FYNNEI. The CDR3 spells CASSRQARSNQPQHF. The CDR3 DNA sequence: TGTGCCAGCAGTCGACAGGCCCGTAGCAATCAGCCCCAGCATTTT. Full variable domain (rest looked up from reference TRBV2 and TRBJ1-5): EPEVTQTPSHQVTQMGQEVILRCVPISNHLYFYWYRQILGQKVEFLVSFYNNEISEKSEIFDDQFSVERPDGSNFTLKIRSTKLEDSAMYFCASSRQARSNQPQHFGDGTRLSIL.

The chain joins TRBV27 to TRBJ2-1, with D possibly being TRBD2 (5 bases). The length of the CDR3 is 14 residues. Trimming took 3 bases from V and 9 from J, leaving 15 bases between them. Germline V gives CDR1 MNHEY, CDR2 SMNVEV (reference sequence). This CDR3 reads CASSLGGLSLEQFF. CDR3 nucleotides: TGTGCCAGCAGTTTGGGCGGGCTAAGTCTTGAGCAGTTCTTC.